This entry lists 15 T cell receptor beta chains sequenced from one sample in a study of early T cells in non-severe SARS-CoV-2 infection. TCRdb called the 5' RACE reads again in MiXCR, with one record for every CDR3 protein. The sample consists of 55,000 or so distinct CDR3 sequences, roughly 6.8% of them appearing once. Sample: whole blood. Every receptor here comes from an adult who was a healthcare worker with PCR-confirmed SARS-CoV-2 infection or an uninfected control (not recorded which).

In this sample, this clonotype turned up a few times. The J gene is TRBJ2-2, the V gene TRBV6-4; D possibly corresponds to TRBD1 (5 bases). Trimming took off 6 bases at V and 4 bases at J, with 15 bases between the two ends. Germline V CDR1 and CDR2: MRHNA, SNTAGT. The CDR3 spans 15 residues. CDR3 sequence (DNA): TGTGCCAGCAGACTGGACGGACAACTCACCGGGGAGCTGTTTTTT. It is translated as CASRLDGQLTGELFF.

This clonotype was seen ten or more times. This chain joins TRBV6-5 and TRBJ1-1, with TRBD1 as a possible D gene (5 bases). The length of the CDR3 is 13 residues. V was pared by 5 bases and J by 1 base, with 8 bases between. Per germline, CDR1 MNHEY and CDR2 SVGAGI. This CDR3 reads CASSPTGNTEAFF. In DNA, the CDR3 is TGTGCCAGCAGTCCAACAGGGAACACTGAAGCTTTCTTT.

This clonotype was seen repeatedly, ten times or more. The chain employs TRBV12-3 or TRBV12-4 and TRBJ1-6; 7 nucleotides align to TRBD1. The trim removed 6 bases at V and 0 bases at J, leaving 11 bases unmatched. The CDR3 consists of 18 residues. The CDR3 reads CASSRTGQRSSYNSPLHF. CDR3 DNA sequence: TGTGCCAGCAGCCGGACAGGACAGAGAAGCTCCTATAATTCACCCCTCCACTTT.

This clonotype occurred many times. V usage is TRBV19 and J usage is TRBJ1-5; 9 bases map to TRBD1. The CDR3 extends over 12 amino acids. Trimming removed 9 bases from V and 6 bases from J; junction bases left unmatched: 3. CDR1 and CDR2 from the germline V gene are LNHDA and SQIVND (reference sequence). This CDR3 is CASMTGGQPQHF. CDR3 nucleotide sequence: TGTGCCAGCATGACAGGGGGTCAGCCCCAGCATTTT.

The table lists this clonotype with many counts. The CDR3 DNA follows: TGTGCCAGCAGTTTGACACACTCCTACGAGCAGTACTTC. It yields the protein CASSLTHSYEQYF. The V gene is TRBV6-5, the J gene TRBJ2-7, with unresolved D. Germline CDR1 is MNHEY and CDR2 is SVGAGI. V lost 4 bases to trimming and J lost 0 bases, with 7 bases between them. The CDR3 runs 13 residues.

This clonotype has only a few counts. The CDR3 region is CSVEDSRQETQYF. CDR3 DNA: TGCAGCGTTGAGGATTCGAGGCAAGAGACCCAGTACTTC. The chain links TRBV29-1 to TRBJ2-5; unclear D gene. The CDR3 has 13 residues. Germline CDR1 is SQVTM and CDR2 is ANQGSEA. Trimming stripped 3 bases from V and 2 bases from J, with 10 bases between.

This chain connects TRBV5-1 to TRBJ1-6; D is uncertain. CDR1 is SGHRS, CDR2 YFSETQ, per germline. Trimming pared 4 bases from V and 7 bases from J, leaving 15 bases between. CDR3 length: 15 amino acids. This chain's CDR3 is CASSGEVAINSPLHF. The CDR3 DNA reads TGCGCCAGCAGCGGGGAGGTAGCTATCAATTCACCCCTCCACTTT. Full variable domain (missing parts from reference TRBV5-1 and TRBJ1-6): KAGVTQTPRYLIKTRGQQVTLSCSPISGHRSVSWYQQTPGQGLQFLFEYFSETQRNKGNFPGRFSGRQFSNSRSEMNVSTLELGDSALYLCASSGEVAINSPLHFGNGTRLTVT.

This sequence joins TRBV29-1 and TRBJ1-1; D uncertain. The CDR3 has 12 amino acids. V lost 4 bases and J 7 bases, leaving 13 bases between the germline ends. Germline V gene data show CDR1 as SQVTM and CDR2 as ANQGSEA. The CDR3 protein is CSVVVRSIEAFF. In DNA form, the CDR3 reads TGCAGCGTTGTAGTCAGGTCCATTGAAGCTTTCTTT.

The table lists this clonotype with many counts. V usage is TRBV10-2 and J usage is TRBJ2-5; D gene ambiguous. The CDR3 is 15 amino acids. The ends were cut back, 6 bases at V and 3 bases at J, with 17 bases in the middle. CDR1 is WSHSY and CDR2 is SAAADI in the germline V gene. The CDR3 coding sequence is TGCGCCAGCAGCGTCCGACCGTTATTTGAAGAGACCCAGTACTTC. Translated, it gives CASSVRPLFEETQYF.

This chain connects TRBV3-1 to TRBJ2-7; D is uncertain. V was cut by 0 bases and J by 0 bases, with 6 bases left in between. This CDR3 comprises 14 residues. The V gene's germline CDR1 is LGHDT and CDR2 YNNKEL (reference sequence). CDR3 bases: TGTGCCAGCAGCCAAGAAGGGCTCTCCTACGAGCAGTACTTC. This codes for CASSQEGLSYEQYF.

The rearrangement joins TRBV11-3 to TRBJ2-5; TRBD2 matches 7 bases. V lost 4 bases to trimming and J lost 1 base; unmatched junction nucleotides: 6. The CDR3 is 15 amino acids. Germline CDR1 is SGHNT and CDR2 is YENEEA. The CDR3 nucleotides read TGTGCCAGCAGCTCGAGGACGGGAGGCCAAGAGACCCAGTACTTC. It encodes CASSSRTGGQETQYF.

This clonotype was detected many times. The V call is TRBV20-1, the J call TRBJ1-4; D unresolved. CDR1 DFQATT and CDR2 SNEGSKA come from the germline V gene (reference sequence). The CDR3 sequence is 15 residues long. The V end lost 5 bases, the J end lost 7 bases, and 20 bases lay between the germline ends. The CDR3 here is CSAPLAGAAAEKLFF. The DNA of the CDR3 is TGCAGTGCTCCGCTAGCGGGCGCGGCGGCTGAAAAACTGTTTTTT.

Note on this clonotype: A much larger clone differs from this one at a single base, so this may be a read error. This chain joins TRBV4-3 and TRBJ1-1; no reliable D call. Germline V gives CDR1 LGHNA, CDR2 YSLEER. The CDR3 runs 14 residues. CDR3 coding DNA: TGCGCCAGCAGCCAAGGTCGGCAGGATACTGAAGCTTCCTTT. Residues: CASSQGRQDTEASF.

At least ten counts were recorded for this clonotype. CDR3 DNA: TGTGCCAGCAGCGTAGAAGGACAGGGGAGCGACGAGCAGTACTTC. Amino acids: CASSVEGQGSDEQYF. The rearrangement uses TRBV9 and TRBJ2-7; 9 nucleotides align to TRBD1. Germline-derived CDR1 and CDR2 are SGDLS and YYNGEE. V trimming: 0 bases; J trimming: 5 bases; junction bases outside the gene matches: 6. The CDR3 runs to 15 residues.

This clonotype was seen only a few times. This chain links TRBV9 with TRBJ2-7, with no clear D. This CDR3 comprises 12 residues. CDR1 SGDLS and CDR2 YYNGEE come from the germline V gene. Trimming stripped 0 bases from V and 7 bases from J, with 8 bases between. DNA of the CDR3: TGTGCCAGCAGCGTAGATGTGGGGGAGCAGTACTTC. Its translation: CASSVDVGEQYF. Full variable domain (outside the CDR3, taken from reference TRBV9 and TRBJ2-7): DSGVTQTPKHLITATGQRVTLRCSPRSGDLSVYWYQQSLDQGLQFLIQYYNGEERAKGNILERFSAQQFPDLHSELNLSSLELGDSALYFCASSVDVGEQYFGPGTRLTVT.